Listed here are 18 T cell receptor beta chains from one sample, sequenced in a study of PD-L1 blockade in urothelial cancer. Using immunoSEQ multiplex PCR, the repertoire was profiled, and TCRdb retains in-frame clones only, with some absent. The sample consists of just under 30,000 clones, more than 70% of them appearing once. This specimen consisted of PBMCs, obtained around atezolizumab (anti-PD-L1) treatment. The source is a man aged 45-60 years with urothelial cancer.

The chain links TRBV6-5 to TRBJ1-1, with TRBD1 matching 7 bases. The CDR3 contains 12 residues. The germline V gene has CDR1 MNHEY and CDR2 SVGAGI. Unmatched junction bases numbered 5, after V lost 6 bases and J lost 7 bases. Here the CDR3 reads CASRRTGFEAFF. CDR3 nucleotides: TGTGCCAGCAGACGGACAGGTTTTGAAGCTTTCTTT.

The chain carries TRBV18 and TRBJ2-1; a weak D match, TRBD2 (7 bases). The CDR3 runs 17 residues. CDR1 and CDR2 (germline): KGHSH, LQKENI. V lost 3 bases to trimming and J lost 9 bases, with 24 bases between them. CDR3 in DNA: TGTGCCAGCTCACCCCCCCACGCGGGGGCCTTATGGGGTGAGCAGTTCTTC. This sequence encodes CASSPPHAGALWGEQFF.

J is TRBJ2-2 and V is TRBV11-3, with 7 bases lining up with TRBD2. Germline values: CDR1 SGHNT, CDR2 YENEEA. The length of the CDR3 is 20 residues. The V gene end was trimmed by 5 bases and the J gene end by 0 bases; junction bases not matched to a gene: 18. The CDR3 protein is CASSRNQIPLAGTNTGELFF. The CDR3, as DNA: TGTGCCAGCAGCCGAAATCAAATCCCCTTAGCGGGTACGAACACCGGGGAGCTGTTTTTT. Variable domain in full (rest from reference TRBV11-3 and TRBJ2-2): EAGVVQSPRYKIIEKKQPVAFWCNPISGHNTLYWYLQNLGQGPELLIRYENEEAVDDSQLPKDRFSAERLKGVDSTLKIQPAELGDSAVYLCASSRNQIPLAGTNTGELFFGEGSRLTVL.

The chain joins TRBV5-1 to TRBJ1-4, with 9 bases lining up with TRBD1. The CDR3 loop spans 15 amino acids. The germline V gene encodes CDR1 SGHRS and CDR2 YFSETQ. V was pared by 4 bases and J by 7 bases, with 8 bases of the junction left unmatched. The CDR3, as DNA: TGCGCCAGCAGCCGCGACAGGGGGATCGGTGAAAAACTGTTTTTT. Translating gives CASSRDRGIGEKLFF.

The chain employs TRBV10-2 and TRBJ2-1; 9 nucleotides align to TRBD1. The trim removed 7 bases at V and 1 base at J, leaving 5 bases unmatched. Per germline, CDR1 WSHSY and CDR2 SAAADI. The CDR3 is 15 residues long. The CDR3 DNA follows: TGCGCCAGCACTGGACAGGGGCGATCCTACAATGAGCAGTTCTTC. Protein sequence: CASTGQGRSYNEQFF.

The CDR3 is CASSFGGLNEKLFF. CDR3 bases: TGTGCCAGCAGTTTCGGGGGACTAAATGAAAAACTGTTTTTT. V usage is TRBV27 and J usage is TRBJ1-4; weak D call: TRBD1 (5 bases). Trimming pared 3 bases from V and 5 bases from J, leaving 10 bases between. The length of the CDR3 is 14 residues. Germline V gene lookup returns CDR1 MNHEY and CDR2 SMNVEV (reference sequence).

The chain links TRBV6-1 to TRBJ2-7; D perhaps matches TRBD1 (6 bases). Per the germline V gene, CDR1 is MNHNS and CDR2 is SASEGT. The V end was cut by 7 bases, the J end by 3 bases, with 16 bases between. The CDR3 is 14 amino acids. The CDR3 loop reads CASIGDKSVYEQYF. The CDR3, as DNA: TGTGCCAGCATAGGGGACAAATCAGTCTACGAGCAGTACTTC.

This rearrangement joins TRBV5-6 to TRBJ2-2; TRBD2 matches 9 bases. CDR3 length: 17 amino acids. V lost 2 bases and J lost 1; bases outside the gene matches: 6. Germline V gene lookup returns CDR1 SGHDT and CDR2 YYEEEE. This CDR3 reads CASSFRAGGGNTGELFF. In DNA form, the CDR3 reads TGTGCCAGCAGCTTTCGAGCGGGGGGCGGGAACACCGGGGAGCTGTTTTTT.

J is TRBJ2-1 and V is TRBV10-3; 7 bases align to TRBD1. The V gene's germline CDR1 is ENHRY and CDR2 SYGVKD. The V gene end was trimmed by 7 bases and the J gene end by 6 bases; junction bases not matched to a gene: 15. The CDR3 is 16 residues long. The CDR3 DNA reads TGTGCCATCACCACTGGGATCGGGACAGAGGCCAATGAGCAGTTCTTC. Protein product: CAITTGIGTEANEQFF.

The chain uses TRBV19 and TRBJ2-7; no clear D gene. The V end lost 5 bases, the J end lost 3 bases, and 14 bases lay between the germline ends. Germline V lookup: CDR1 LNHDA, CDR2 SQIVND (reference sequence). The CDR3 consists of 14 residues. This CDR3 reads CASSPGSNSYEQYF. CDR3 in DNA: TGTGCCAGTAGTCCGGGTAGTAATAGCTACGAGCAGTACTTC.

The chain couples TRBV18 to TRBJ2-4; 8 nucleotides line up with TRBD1. The CDR3 runs 17 residues. In germline, CDR1 is KGHSH, CDR2 LQKENI. J was trimmed by 4 bases and V by 4 bases; bases with no gene match: 12. CDR3 bases: TGTGCCAGCTCACTAACCCCGCAGGGGGCGTCAAAAAACATTCAGTACTTC. This encodes CASSLTPQGASKNIQYF. The full variable domain, rest sourced from reference TRBV18 and TRBJ2-4, is NAGVMQNPRHLVRRRGQEARLRCSPMKGHSHVYWYRQLPEEGLKFMVYLQKENIIDESGMPKERFSAEFPKEGPSILRIQQVVRGDSAAYFCASSLTPQGASKNIQYFGAGTRLSVL.

The rearrangement uses TRBV6-1 and TRBJ1-2, with D possibly TRBD1 on 6 matching bases. V was pared by 2 bases and J by 4 bases, with 11 bases between. The germline CDR1 and CDR2 sequences are MNHNS and SASEGT. The CDR3 spans 14 residues. CDR3: CASSELADSYGYTF. Here the CDR3 DNA reads TGTGCCAGCAGTGAACTTGCGGACAGCTATGGCTACACCTTC.

The chain is built from TRBV18 and TRBJ2-7; 9 bases are shared with TRBD1. The CDR3 spans 15 residues. Germline values: CDR1 KGHSH, CDR2 LQKENI. The V segment lost 2 bases and the J segment 3 bases; nucleotides outside the gene matches: 5. The CDR3 region is CASSPTGTGNYEQYF. The CDR3, as DNA: TGTGCCAGCTCACCAACGGGGACAGGGAACTACGAGCAGTACTTC. Complete variable domain (other parts from reference TRBV18 and TRBJ2-7): NAGVMQNPRHLVRRRGQEARLRCSPMKGHSHVYWYRQLPEEGLKFMVYLQKENIIDESGMPKERFSAEFPKEGPSILRIQQVVRGDSAAYFCASSPTGTGNYEQYFGPGTRLTVT.

V and J are TRBV1 and TRBJ2-2; the table's D call, TRBD2, has no DNA check behind it. TRBV1 is deemed a pseudogene. This CDR3 is built from 14 residues. The DNA of the CDR3 is TGCACCAGCAGCCTCCGGGACTTTCCCCGGGAGCTGTTTTTT. Translating it yields CTSSLRDFPRELFF.

The chain is built from TRBV5-6 and TRBJ1-2; tentative D call: TRBD1 (6 bases). The V and J ends lost 2 bases and 6 bases respectively, with 17 bases between them. Per germline, CDR1 SGHDT and CDR2 YYEEEE. The CDR3 covers 15 residues. The CDR3 spells CASSLQTGPSHGYTF. In DNA, the CDR3 is TGTGCCAGCAGCTTACAGACAGGACCCTCACATGGCTACACCTTC.

The chain links TRBV7-2 to TRBJ2-2, with TRBD2 matching over 8 bases. Germline values: CDR1 SGHTA, CDR2 FQGNSA. The CDR3 totals 18 residues. V was clipped by 4 bases and J by 4 bases; unmatched bases: 14. The DNA of the CDR3 is TGTGCCAGCAGCTCCGGGACTAGGGATCACTACCCCACCGGGGAGCTGTTTTTT. Translating gives CASSSGTRDHYPTGELFF.

The CDR3 protein is CASGGGLGEQYF. DNA for the CDR3: TGCGCCAGCGGCGGGGGGCTGGGAGAGCAGTACTTC. This chain connects TRBV5-1 to TRBJ2-7, with 8 bases identical to TRBD2. V lost 7 bases, J lost 7 bases, and 7 bases stayed unmatched. The germline gives CDR1 SGHRS, CDR2 YFSETQ. The CDR3 is 12 amino acids.

This clone was picked up one time. J is TRBJ2-4 and V is TRBV7-8, with TRBD2 as a possible D gene (5 bases). Germline V gene lookup returns CDR1 SGHVS and CDR2 FQNEAQ. The CDR3 consists of 14 residues. The ends were cut back, 5 bases at V and 0 bases at J, with 8 bases in the middle. This CDR3 is CASSMDSAKNIQYF. The CDR3 region has the DNA TGTGCCAGCAGCATGGACTCAGCCAAAAACATTCAGTACTTC.